Listed below are T cell receptor beta chains from one sample, sequenced in a study of graft-versus-host responses after intestinal transplantation. Method: immunoSEQ multiplex PCR; TCRdb's copy keeps in-frame clones and lacks some. The table has about 54,000 clones, under 95% seen once. The sample here was PBMCs, taken about 93 weeks after intestinal transplant. Receptors originate from a human patient who received an intestinal transplant, so some T cells may come from the graft donor. Each CDR3 is given with its conserved first and last residue. The order of the fields is J gene, clone size, CDR3 length, D gene, V gene, CDR3 protein, CDR3 DNA. D genes are given only for firm matches. The size field is filled for only some rows; it gives once, few, many or a size class.

TRBJ2-3 | . | 15 | . | TRBV6-1 | CASSGGLQSTDTQYF | TGTGCCAGCAGTGGGGGACTCCAGAGCACAGATACGCAGTATTTT
TRBJ2-5 | few | 13 | . | TRBV7-8 | CASSLNSRETQYF | TGTGCCAGCAGCTTAAACTCTCGGGAGACCCAGTACTTC
TRBJ2-2 | . | 16 | TRBD1 | TRBV4-1 | CASSQGDRVSPGELFF | TGCGCCAGCAGCCAAGGGGACAGGGTCTCCCCCGGGGAGCTGTTTTTT
TRBJ2-5 | . | 18 | . | TRBV15 | CATSRDLRLGGTKETQYF | TGTGCCACCAGCAGAGATCTACGTCTGGGGGGTACAAAAGAGACCCAGTACTTC
TRBJ2-2 | . | 11 | . | TRBV2 | CASRGSGELFF | TGTGCCAGCAGAGGGTCCGGGGAGCTGTTTTTT
TRBJ1-3 | . | 14 | . | TRBV5-6 | CASRSVGTGNTIYF | TGTGCCAGCAGGTCTGTAGGAACTGGAAACACCATATATTTT
TRBJ2-7 | . | 18 | . | TRBV7-2 | CASSPGPLLGESNHEQYF | TGTGCCAGCAGCCCAGGCCCCTTACTCGGTGAATCGAACCACGAGCAGTACTTC
TRBJ1-3 | . | 15 | . | TRBV19 | CASSTYTGSGNTIYF | TGTGCCAGTAGTACATATACAGGGTCAGGAAACACCATATATTTT
TRBJ2-1 | . | 14 | . | TRBV6-5 | CASSRGLAYNEQFF | TGTGCCAGCAGCCGGGGGTTGGCCTACAATGAGCAGTTCTTC
TRBJ2-1 | . | 16 | TRBD2 | TRBV7-8 | CASSSFGTSTHNEQFF | TGTGCCAGCAGCTCCTTCGGGACTAGCACCCACAATGAGCAGTTCTTC
TRBJ1-2 | . | 12 | . | TRBV7-2 | CASSPDGYGYTF | TGTGCCAGCAGCCCCGACGGCTATGGCTACACCTTC
TRBJ2-7 | . | 18 | . | TRBV18 | CASSPPGKAGAHTYEQYF | TGTGCCAGCTCACCACCAGGCAAAGCAGGGGCTCACACCTACGAGCAGTACTTC
TRBJ2-7 | . | 13 | . | TRBV5-6 | CASSDRQSYEQYF | TGTGCCAGCAGCGACAGACAGTCCTACGAGCAGTACTTC
TRBJ2-7 | . | 14 | TRBD2 | TRBV11-3 | CASSRGGGSYEQYF | TGTGCCAGCAGCCGCGGGGGGGGGTCCTACGAGCAGTACTTC
TRBJ2-7 | once | 14 | . | TRBV30 | CAWSTGGGIYEQYF | TGTGCCTGGAGTACGGGAGGGGGCATCTACGAGCAGTACTTC
TRBJ2-1 | once | 15 | TRBD2 | TRBV7-3 | CASSSSGGSNNEQFF | TGTGCCAGCAGCTCTAGCGGGGGGTCTAACAATGAGCAGTTCTTC
TRBJ1-1 | . | 15 | . | TRBV15 | CATSARDTYNTEAFF | TGTGCCACCAGCGCCCGGGATACATATAACACTGAAGCTTTCTTT
TRBJ2-1 | . | 13 | . | TRBV9 | CASSQHGRHEQFF | TGTGCCAGCAGCCAACACGGCAGGCATGAGCAGTTCTTC
TRBJ1-3 | . | 15 | . | TRBV27 | CASSLYQGSGNTIYF | TGTGCCAGCAGTTTATACCAGGGGTCTGGAAACACCATATATTTT
TRBJ2-2 | . | 13 | . | TRBV27 | CASSPPRTGELFF | TGTGCCAGCAGTCCCCCGCGGACCGGGGAGCTGTTTTTT
TRBJ2-2 | . | 13 | . | TRBV5-4 | CASSWLGTGELFF | TGTGCCAGCAGCTGGTTGGGCACCGGGGAGCTGTTTTTT
TRBJ1-2 | . | 14 | . | TRBV7-2 | CASSRDTANYGYTF | TGTGCCAGCTCCCGGGACACCGCTAACTATGGCTACACCTTC
TRBJ1-6 | . | 14 | TRBD1 | TRBV12-5 | CASGRGTEYSPLHF | TGTGCTAGTGGCCGGGGGACAGAATATTCACCCCTCCACTTT
TRBJ1-6 | medium-sized | 13 | . | TRBV27 | CASRASVAGPLHF | TGTGCCAGCAGGGCGTCGGTTGCCGGACCCCTCCACTTT
TRBJ1-6 | . | 16 | . | TRBV11-2 | CASSRIKEPIYSPLHF | TGTGCCAGCAGTCGGATAAAGGAGCCCATTTATTCACCCCTCCACTTT
TRBJ1-1 | . | 15 | TRBD1 | TRBV6-1 | CASSDGTGLNTEAFF | TGTGCCAGCAGTGATGGGACAGGTCTGAACACTGAAGCTTTCTTT
TRBJ1-1 | once | 16 | TRBD1 | TRBV5-4 | CASFPPWDSGPPEAFF | TGTGCCAGCTTTCCCCCGTGGGACAGCGGGCCGCCTGAAGCTTTCTTT
TRBJ2-5 | . | 17 | . | TRBV13 | CASSPRLTSIRQETQYF | TGTGCCAGCAGCCCAAGGTTAACTAGCATCCGCCAAGAGACCCAGTACTTC
TRBJ1-6 | . | 15 | . | TRBV6-5 | CASSYRSSYNSPLHF | TGTGCCAGCAGTTACAGGAGCTCCTATAATTCACCCCTCCACTTT
TRBJ1-6 | . | 16 | TRBD1 | TRBV5-1 | CASSGGTGAYNSPLHF | TGCGCCAGCAGCGGAGGGACAGGGGCCTATAATTCACCCCTCCACTTT
TRBJ1-6 | . | 12 | . | TRBV6-5 | CASSYRFSPLHF | TGTGCCAGCAGTTATCGATTTTCACCCCTCCACTTT
TRBJ1-2 | . | 19 | . | TRBV19 | CASSRALGGSSLAAYGYTF | TGTGCCAGTAGTAGGGCTCTCGGCGGCTCTTCCCTCGCCGCATATGGCTACACCTTC
TRBJ2-5 | . | 16 | . | TRBV11-1 | CASSLGTGGPGETQYF | TGTGCCAGCAGCTTGGGTACCGGGGGGCCCGGGGAGACCCAGTACTTC
TRBJ2-1 | . | 17 | TRBD2 | TRBV5-4 | CASTLAGGFGLFNEQFF | TGTGCCAGCACTTTAGCGGGGGGGTTTGGTTTGTTCAATGAGCAGTTCTTC
TRBJ1-1 | . | 15 | . | TRBV6-5 | CASSYQVGPNTEAFF | TGTGCCAGCAGTTACCAAGTAGGCCCCAACACTGAAGCTTTCTTT
TRBJ2-5 | . | 15 | . | TRBV7-9 | CASSLAGGSQETQYF | TGTGCCAGCAGCTTAGCGGGGGGTTCCCAAGAGACCCAGTACTTC
TRBJ2-1 | . | 14 | . | TRBV10-2 | CASSESGGGAEQFF | TGCGCCAGCAGTGAGTCGGGAGGTGGGGCTGAGCAGTTCTTC
TRBJ1-4 | . | 17 | TRBD1 | TRBV30 | CAWSYSYSGTGGEKLFF | TGTGCCTGGAGTTACTCCTACTCCGGGACAGGGGGTGAAAAACTGTTTTTT
TRBJ2-3 | . | 17 | TRBD2 | TRBV7-3 | CASSLAGGLLSTDTQYF | TGTGCCAGCAGCTTAGCGGGGGGCCTCCTGAGCACAGATACGCAGTATTTT
TRBJ1-3 | . | 16 | TRBD1 | TRBV5-4 | CASSLGDSWAGNTIYF | TGTGCCAGCAGCTTGGGGGACAGCTGGGCTGGAAACACCATATATTTT
TRBJ2-4 | . | 14 | . | TRBV2 | CASSVGLAKNIQYF | TGTGCCAGCAGTGTCGGCCTAGCCAAAAACATTCAGTACTTC
TRBJ2-7 | . | 12 | . | TRBV7-2 | CASSLRGYEQYF | TGTGCCAGCAGCCTAAGGGGCTACGAGCAGTACTTC
TRBJ2-5 | . | 12 | . | TRBV11-3 | CASSKAEETQYF | TGTGCCAGCAGCAAGGCCGAAGAGACCCAGTACTTC
TRBJ2-3 | once | 13 | . | TRBV29-1 | CSVLSVVADTQYF | TGCAGCGTTCTTAGCGTCGTCGCAGATACGCAGTATTTT
TRBJ2-7 | . | 15 | . | TRBV5-1 | CASSPRTAASYEQYF | TGCGCCAGCAGCCCGAGGACAGCCGCGTCCTACGAGCAGTACTTC
TRBJ1-5 | once | 12 | . | TRBV7-2 | CASSFYNQPQHF | TGTGCCAGCAGCTTTTACAATCAGCCCCAGCATTTT
TRBJ1-6 | . | 13 | . | TRBV30 | CAWSEYARVPLHF | TGTGCCTGGAGTGAATACGCCCGCGTACCCCTCCACTTT
TRBJ1-6 | . | 13 | . | TRBV5-8 | CASSLVSDSPLHF | TGTGCCAGCAGCTTAGTTAGTGACTCACCCCTCCACTTT
TRBJ2-4 | . | 15 | . | TRBV15 | CATSRDSWTENIQYF | TGTGCCACCAGCAGAGATTCTTGGACTGAAAACATTCAGTACTTC
TRBJ1-5 | few | 13 | TRBD1 | TRBV30 | CAWSAGGDQPQHF | TGTGCCTGGAGTGCAGGGGGCGATCAGCCCCAGCATTTT
TRBJ1-1 | . | 14 | . | TRBV27 | CASSVGPTNTEAFF | TGTGCCAGCAGTGTAGGACCTACGAACACTGAAGCTTTCTTT
TRBJ2-5 | . | 14 | . | TRBV5-1 | CASRMGTAQETQYF | TGCGCCAGCAGAATGGGGACGGCTCAAGAGACCCAGTACTTC
TRBJ2-1 | . | 15 | TRBD2 | TRBV19 | CASSIVTSGGFEQFF | TGTGCCAGTAGTATAGTTACTAGCGGGGGATTTGAGCAGTTCTTC
TRBJ1-6 | few | 13 | . | TRBV7-9 | CASSFGTNSPLHF | TGTGCCAGCAGCTTCGGGACCAATTCACCCCTCCACTTT
TRBJ2-7 | once | 15 | . | TRBV6-1 | CASSDLPGVPYEQYF | TGTGCCAGCAGTGATCTCCCAGGGGTTCCCTACGAGCAGTACTTC